The sequence of this T cell receptor beta chain was determined in a study of cytomegalovirus exposure and HLA in healthy donors. Whole-study results and caveats: Later analysis found that TCR beta chains associated with HLA were more clonally expanded than other, equally common chains.

Concerning this clone itself: The target antigen is unknown.

PCR employed 60 Vbeta and 13 Jbeta primers. Repertoires were generated with immunoSEQ multiplex PCR, while TCRdb's copy carries only in-frame clones and drops some. The sample contains 100,000 or so clones, over 75% of which appear only once. Material for sequencing was PBMCs. This receptor was obtained from a woman in her thirties or forties in good health and CMV-seropositive.

CDR3 in amino acids: CASGTGVGDEQYF. The CDR3 coding sequence is TGTGCCAGTGGCACAGGGGTTGGCGACGAGCAGTACTTC. The chain recombines TRBV19 with TRBJ2-7; 7 nucleotides match TRBD1. The CDR3 spans 13 residues. The V gene end was trimmed by 8 bases and the J gene end by 5 bases; junction bases not matched to a gene: 9. Germline lookup yields CDR1 LNHDA and CDR2 SQIVND (reference sequence).